This T cell receptor beta chain was sequenced in a study of blood T cells in healthy people across ages (dated by TCRdb to the mid-2010s). Looking at the study overall: Template switching captured roughly one uniquely barcoded TCR beta cDNA molecule per two T cells in model experiments. To track age-related changes in TCR beta repertoire diversity, the study relied on deep sequencing normalized with unique cDNA molecular identifiers. To avoid experimental bias, donors of different ages were distributed randomly across sequencing lanes. Four age groups were formed from the donors: young (average roughly 16 years), middle-aged (approximately 40), aged (about 62) and long-lived (more than 75). Using the same blood draw, the study looked at two additional independent replicas of 1 million unique cDNA reads for two donors, one aged 18 to 29 and the other aged 80 or older.

What the study reported, not specific to this receptor: Total diversity estimates from one million sequenced T cells were considered lower bounds and underestimates. Observed TCR beta diversity per million T cells fell roughly linearly with age, and a significant reduction was already apparent by age about 38. The long-lived group showed more naive CD4+ T cells, fewer expanded clones and increased TCR diversity than the aged group, suggesting age selection. There was a strong correlation between observed TCR beta diversity and the percentage of naive T cells measured by flow cytometry. Conclusive comparison of naive and antigen-experienced compartments was prevented by the profiling of bulk unsorted PBMCs. Because the CMV infection status of the donors was unknown, age-related changes in expanded clonotypes may potentially have been confounded.

The library was obtained by 5' RACE. The instrument was an Illumina HiSeq 2500. The second PCR ran for about 7 to 11 cycles and used a J-beta primer mix along with a sample-barcoded 5' primer. A template-switch 5' adaptor carrying 12 random nucleotides introduced a unique molecular identifier onto each TCR beta cDNA molecule. At least 2.5 million CDR3-containing paired-end reads were obtained from each sample. First-strand cDNA was synthesized from all RNA with the Mint cDNA synthesis kit, primed by a TRBC-specific oligonucleotide. All cDNA was treated with uracil-DNA glycosylase and then went through a first 18-cycle PCR with the universal primers M1SS and BC2_uni_R. The study's processing was this. Normalization of each sample was performed by random selection of 1 million high-quality reads, each carrying a distinct molecular identifier. Reads sharing molecular identifiers were discarded rather than binned into consensus sequences. CDR3 identification, clonotype clustering and error correction used MiTCR with a Q25 quality threshold and the strictest error-elimination algorithm. Lower-bound total TCR beta diversity was estimated with a nonparametric unseen species model using Euler transformation. TCRdb redid the processing of the public reads, applying fastp at Q25 and MiXCR, and retained in-frame beta chains. CDR3 protein duplicates are merged, each entry listing the most common genes and DNA. The V and J calls, along with clone size, are taken from TCRdb and not from the paper's own processing. Recorded for this sample are 790,000 or so distinct CDR3 sequences; around 50% of them occurred a single time. The top ten clonotypes cover 15% to 20% of the sample.

The 35 to 40 donors, aged about 6 to 95 years, were systemically healthy Caucasian individuals from Russia. Each donor gave roughly 9 milliliters of peripheral blood, drawn into EDTA-treated Vacutainer tubes. Ficoll-Paque density-gradient centrifugation was used to isolate PBMCs, with at least 7 million per sample. Trizol reagent was used to extract total RNA from PBMCs, with at least 6 micrograms per sample. The percentages of naive CD45RAhigh/CD27high T cells were determined by flow cytometry on a PBMC aliquot from every donor. The CDR3 contains 13 residues, cysteine and phenylalanine counted. The retained sequence is limited to the CDR3, 39 bases, with the frame set at the first base. The germline V gene supplies CDR1 SGHRS and CDR2 YFSETQ. This clonotype was seen repeatedly, ten times or more. What this receptor recognizes is not known. Per-base qualities were not stored, and no clone one base away is much larger.

Sequenced input: blood. This receptor was obtained from an older man in good health. The chain joins TRBV5-1 to TRBJ1-2; 8 junctional bases match TRBD1. The sequenced DNA: TGCACCCGCCCGGGACAGGATAACTATGGCTACACCTTC. It translates to CTRPGQDNYGYTF. Extended through the reference TRBV5-1 and TRBJ1-2 proteins, this CDR3 yields the full variable domain: KAGVTQTPRYLIKTRGQQVTLSCSPISGHRSVSWYQQTPGQGLQFLFEYFSETQRNKGNFPGRFSGRQFSNSRSEMNVSTLELGDSALYLCTRPGQDNYGYTFGSGTRLTVV.